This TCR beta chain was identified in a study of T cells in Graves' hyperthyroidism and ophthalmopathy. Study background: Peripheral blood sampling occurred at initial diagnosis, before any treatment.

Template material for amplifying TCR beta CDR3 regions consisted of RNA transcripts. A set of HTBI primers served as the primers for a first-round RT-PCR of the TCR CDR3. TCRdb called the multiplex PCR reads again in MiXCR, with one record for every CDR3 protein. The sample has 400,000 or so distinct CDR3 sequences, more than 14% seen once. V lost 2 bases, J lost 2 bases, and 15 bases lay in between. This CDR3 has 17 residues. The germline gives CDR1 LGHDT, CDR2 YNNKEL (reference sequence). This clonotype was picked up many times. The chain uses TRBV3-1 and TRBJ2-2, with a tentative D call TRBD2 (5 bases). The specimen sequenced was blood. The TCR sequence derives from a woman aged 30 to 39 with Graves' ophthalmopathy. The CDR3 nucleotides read TGTGCCAGCAGCCAATTTAGTCGAGGGTATAACACCGGGGAGCTGTTTTTT. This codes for CASSQFSRGYNTGELFF. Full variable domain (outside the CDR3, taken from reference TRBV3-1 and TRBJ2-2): DTAVSQTPKYLVTQMGNDKSIKCEQNLGHDTMYWYKQDSKKFLKIMFSYNNKELIINETVPNRFSPKSPDKAHLNLHINSLELGDSAVYFCASSQFSRGYNTGELFFGEGSRLTVL.